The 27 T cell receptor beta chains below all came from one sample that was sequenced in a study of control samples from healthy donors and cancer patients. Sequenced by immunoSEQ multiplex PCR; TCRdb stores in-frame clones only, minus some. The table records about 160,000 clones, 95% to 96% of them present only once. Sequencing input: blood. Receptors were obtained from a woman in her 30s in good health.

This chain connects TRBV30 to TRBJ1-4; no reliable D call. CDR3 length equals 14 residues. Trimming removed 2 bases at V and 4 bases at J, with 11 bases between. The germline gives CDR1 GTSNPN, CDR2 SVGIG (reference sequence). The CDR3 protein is CAWSLDFFNEKLFF. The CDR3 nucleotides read TGTGCCTGGAGTTTGGATTTTTTTAATGAAAAACTGTTTTTT.

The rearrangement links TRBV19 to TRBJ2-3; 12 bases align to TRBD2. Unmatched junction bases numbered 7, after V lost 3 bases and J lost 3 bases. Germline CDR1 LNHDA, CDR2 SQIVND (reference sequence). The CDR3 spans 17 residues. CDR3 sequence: CASSISWTSGKTDTQYF. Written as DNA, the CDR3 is TGTGCCAGTAGTATTTCCTGGACTAGCGGGAAAACAGATACGCAGTATTTT.

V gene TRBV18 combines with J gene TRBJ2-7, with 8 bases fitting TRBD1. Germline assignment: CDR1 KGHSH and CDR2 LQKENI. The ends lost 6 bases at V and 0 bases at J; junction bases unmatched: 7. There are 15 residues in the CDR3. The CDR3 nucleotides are TGTGCCAGCTCCCCGAGGGACAGGAGCTCCTACGAGCAGTACTTC. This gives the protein CASSPRDRSSYEQYF.

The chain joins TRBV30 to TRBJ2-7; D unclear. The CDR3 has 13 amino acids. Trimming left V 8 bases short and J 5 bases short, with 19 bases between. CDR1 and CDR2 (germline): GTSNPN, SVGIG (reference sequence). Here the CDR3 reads CASTEIRTNEQYF. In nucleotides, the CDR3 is TGTGCCAGCACGGAGATTAGAACGAACGAGCAGTACTTC.

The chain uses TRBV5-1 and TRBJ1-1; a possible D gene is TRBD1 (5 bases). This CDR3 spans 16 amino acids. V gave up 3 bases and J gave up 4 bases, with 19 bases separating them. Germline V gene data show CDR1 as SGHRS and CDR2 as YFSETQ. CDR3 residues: CASSSQQIGVFTEAFF. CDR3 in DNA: TGCGCCAGCAGCTCCCAGCAGATAGGGGTTTTCACTGAAGCTTTCTTT.

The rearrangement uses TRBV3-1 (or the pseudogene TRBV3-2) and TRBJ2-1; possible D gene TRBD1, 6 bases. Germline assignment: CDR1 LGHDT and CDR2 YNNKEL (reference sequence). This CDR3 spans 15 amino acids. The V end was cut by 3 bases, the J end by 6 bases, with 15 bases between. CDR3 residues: CASSHNRARGNEQFF. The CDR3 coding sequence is TGTGCCAGCAGCCATAACAGGGCCAGAGGCAATGAGCAGTTCTTC.

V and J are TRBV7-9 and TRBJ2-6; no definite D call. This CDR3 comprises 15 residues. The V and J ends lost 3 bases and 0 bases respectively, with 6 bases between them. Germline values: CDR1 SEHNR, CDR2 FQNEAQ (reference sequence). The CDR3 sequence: CASSFPVSGANVLTF. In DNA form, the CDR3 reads TGTGCCAGCAGCTTTCCGGTCTCTGGGGCCAACGTCCTGACTTTC.

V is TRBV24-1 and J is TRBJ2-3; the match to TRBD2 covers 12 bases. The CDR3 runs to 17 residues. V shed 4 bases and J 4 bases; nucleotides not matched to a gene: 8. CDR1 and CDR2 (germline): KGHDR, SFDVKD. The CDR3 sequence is CATSDPTTSGRPDTQYF. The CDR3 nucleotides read TGTGCCACCAGTGACCCGACGACTAGCGGGAGACCAGATACGCAGTATTTT.

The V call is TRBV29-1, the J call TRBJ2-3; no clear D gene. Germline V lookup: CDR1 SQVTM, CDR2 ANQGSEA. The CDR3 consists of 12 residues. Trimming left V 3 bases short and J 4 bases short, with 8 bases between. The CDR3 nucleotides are TGCAGCGTTGACCGGGCCGCAGATACGCAGTATTTT. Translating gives CSVDRAADTQYF.

In DNA, the CDR3 is TGCGCCAGCAGCCCTGCAAGACCCGGGAGAAATAATTCACCCCTCCACTTT. It specifies CASSPARPGRNNSPLHF. The chain couples TRBV5-1 to TRBJ1-6; D gene unclear. Trimming removed 4 bases at V and 5 bases at J, with 19 bases between. The CDR3 length is 17 residues. Germline CDR1 and CDR2: SGHRS and YFSETQ.

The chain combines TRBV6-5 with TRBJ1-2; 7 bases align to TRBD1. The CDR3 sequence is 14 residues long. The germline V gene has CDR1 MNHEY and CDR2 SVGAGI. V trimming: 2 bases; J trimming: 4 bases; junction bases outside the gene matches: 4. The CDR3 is CASSYQTGSYGYTF. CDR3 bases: TGTGCCAGCAGTTACCAGACAGGGTCCTATGGCTACACCTTC.

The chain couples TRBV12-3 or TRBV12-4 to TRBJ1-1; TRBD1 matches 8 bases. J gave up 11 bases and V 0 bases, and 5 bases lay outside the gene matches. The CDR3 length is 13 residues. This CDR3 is CASSLAGDRQAFF. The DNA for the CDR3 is TGTGCCAGCAGTTTAGCAGGGGACAGGCAGGCTTTCTTT.

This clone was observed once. CDR3 nucleotides: TGTGCCTGGACCGCCGGGTTTCAACGGTCCGGGGAGCTGTTTTTT. It specifies CAWTAGFQRSGELFF. The chain carries TRBV30 and TRBJ2-2; D not resolved. Germline loops: CDR1 GTSNPN, CDR2 SVGIG (reference sequence). The CDR3 runs to 15 residues. The V and J ends lost 4 bases and 6 bases respectively, with 18 bases between them.

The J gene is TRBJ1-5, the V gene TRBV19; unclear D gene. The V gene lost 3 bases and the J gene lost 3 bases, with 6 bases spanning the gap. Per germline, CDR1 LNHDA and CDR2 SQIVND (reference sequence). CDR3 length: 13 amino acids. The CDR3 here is CASSMRVNQPQHF. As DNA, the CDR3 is TGTGCCAGTAGTATGAGGGTCAATCAGCCCCAGCATTTT. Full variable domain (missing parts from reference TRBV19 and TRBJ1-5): DGGITQSPKYLFRKEGQNVTLSCEQNLNHDAMYWYRQDPGQGLRLIYYSQIVNDFQKGDIAEGYSVSREKKESFPLTVTSAQKNPTAFYLCASSMRVNQPQHFGDGTRLSIL.

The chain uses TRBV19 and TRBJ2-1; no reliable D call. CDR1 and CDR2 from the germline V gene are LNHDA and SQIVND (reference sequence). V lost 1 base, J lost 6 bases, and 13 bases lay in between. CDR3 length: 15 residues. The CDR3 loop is CASSIVQSFPNEQFF. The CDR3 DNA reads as TGTGCCAGTAGTATAGTCCAATCTTTCCCCAATGAGCAGTTCTTC.

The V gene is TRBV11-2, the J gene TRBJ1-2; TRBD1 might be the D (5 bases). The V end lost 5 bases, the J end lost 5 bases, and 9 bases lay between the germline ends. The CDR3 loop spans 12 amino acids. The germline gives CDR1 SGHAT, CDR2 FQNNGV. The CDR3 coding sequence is TGTGCCAGCAGCCCAGCAGGGTATGGCTACACCTTC. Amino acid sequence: CASSPAGYGYTF.

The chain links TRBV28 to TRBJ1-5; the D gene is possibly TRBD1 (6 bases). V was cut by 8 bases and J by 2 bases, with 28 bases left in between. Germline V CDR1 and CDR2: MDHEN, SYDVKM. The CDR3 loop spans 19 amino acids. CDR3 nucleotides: TGTGCCAGCTCTCTCTCTACAGGGTTCATCGGTAAGGGCAATCAGCCCCAGCATTTT. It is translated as CASSLSTGFIGKGNQPQHF.

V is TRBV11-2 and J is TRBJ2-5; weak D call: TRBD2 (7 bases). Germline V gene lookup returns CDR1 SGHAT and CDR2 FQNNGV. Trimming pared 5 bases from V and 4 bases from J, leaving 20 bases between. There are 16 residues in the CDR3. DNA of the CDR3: TGTGCCAGCAGCCCCAGGAGGGGGGGTGTCGGAGAGACCCAGTACTTC. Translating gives CASSPRRGGVGETQYF.

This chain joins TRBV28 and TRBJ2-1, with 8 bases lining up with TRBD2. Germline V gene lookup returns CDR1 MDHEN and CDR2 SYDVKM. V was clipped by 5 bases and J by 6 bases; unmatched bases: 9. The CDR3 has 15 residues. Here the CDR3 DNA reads TGTGCCAGCAGTCGAGGACTAGCCAAACTCAATGAGCAGTTCTTC. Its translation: CASSRGLAKLNEQFF.

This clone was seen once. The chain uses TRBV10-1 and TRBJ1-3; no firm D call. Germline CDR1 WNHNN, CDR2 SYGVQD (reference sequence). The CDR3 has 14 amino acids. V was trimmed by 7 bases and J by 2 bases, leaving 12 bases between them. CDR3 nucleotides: TGCGCCAGCACCGCTGATCCGACTGGAAACACCATATATTTT. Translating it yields CASTADPTGNTIYF.

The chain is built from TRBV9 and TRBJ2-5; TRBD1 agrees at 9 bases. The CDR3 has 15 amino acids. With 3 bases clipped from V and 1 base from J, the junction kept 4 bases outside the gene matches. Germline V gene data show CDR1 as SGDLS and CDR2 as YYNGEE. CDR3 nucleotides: TGTGCCAGCAGCGCCGGACAGGGGTCCCAAGAGACCCAGTACTTC. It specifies CASSAGQGSQETQYF. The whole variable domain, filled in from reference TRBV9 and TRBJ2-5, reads DSGVTQTPKHLITATGQRVTLRCSPRSGDLSVYWYQQSLDQGLQFLIQYYNGEERAKGNILERFSAQQFPDLHSELNLSSLELGDSALYFCASSAGQGSQETQYFGPGTRLLVL.

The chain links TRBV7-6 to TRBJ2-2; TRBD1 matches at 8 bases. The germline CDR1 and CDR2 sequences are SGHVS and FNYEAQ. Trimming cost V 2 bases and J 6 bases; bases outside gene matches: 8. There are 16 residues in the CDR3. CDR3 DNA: TGTGCCAGCAGCTTACTAGGACAGGGTAAAGCCGGGGAGCTGTTTTTT. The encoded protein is CASSLLGQGKAGELFF. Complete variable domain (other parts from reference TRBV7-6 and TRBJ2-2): GAGVSQSPRYKVTKRGQDVALRCDPISGHVSLYWYRQALGQGPEFLTYFNYEAQQDKSGLPNDRFSAERPEGSISTLTIQRTEQRDSAMYRCASSLLGQGKAGELFFGEGSRLTVL.

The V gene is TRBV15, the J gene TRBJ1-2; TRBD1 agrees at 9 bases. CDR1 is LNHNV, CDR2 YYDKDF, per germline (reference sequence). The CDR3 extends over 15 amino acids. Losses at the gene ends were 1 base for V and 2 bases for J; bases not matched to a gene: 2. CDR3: CATSRGTGVNYGYTF. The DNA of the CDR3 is TGTGCCACCAGCAGAGGGACAGGGGTGAACTATGGCTACACCTTC.

The CDR3 DNA reads as TGTGCCAGCAGCCAAGGAGGCAATTCTGGAAACACCATATATTTT. This encodes CASSQGGNSGNTIYF. The chain uses TRBV11-2 and TRBJ1-3; D gene uncertain. Deletions cut 5 bases from V and 1 base from J, with 12 bases between. Per germline, CDR1 SGHAT and CDR2 FQNNGV. The CDR3 length is 15 residues.

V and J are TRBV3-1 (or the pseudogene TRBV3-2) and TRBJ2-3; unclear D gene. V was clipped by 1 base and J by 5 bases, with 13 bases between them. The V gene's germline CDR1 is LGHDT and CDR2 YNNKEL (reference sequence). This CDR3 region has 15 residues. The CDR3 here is CASSQVTLTRDTQYF. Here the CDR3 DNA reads TGTGCCAGCAGCCAAGTGACGCTCACACGAGATACGCAGTATTTT.

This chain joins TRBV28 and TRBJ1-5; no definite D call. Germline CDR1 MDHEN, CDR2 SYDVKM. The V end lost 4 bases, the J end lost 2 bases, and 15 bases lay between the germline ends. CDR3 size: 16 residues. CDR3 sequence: CASSSPRGGGNQPQHF. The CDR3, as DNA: TGTGCCAGCAGTTCCCCGCGCGGTGGGGGCAATCAGCCCCAGCATTTT.

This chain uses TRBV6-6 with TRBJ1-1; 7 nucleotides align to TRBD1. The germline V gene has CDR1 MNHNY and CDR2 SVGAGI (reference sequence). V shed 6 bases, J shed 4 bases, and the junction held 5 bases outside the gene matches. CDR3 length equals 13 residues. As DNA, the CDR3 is TGTGCCAGCAGACCGGGACAGAGCACTGAAGCTTTCTTT. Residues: CASRPGQSTEAFF.